This T cell receptor (beta chain) derives from a study of early T cells in non-severe SARS-CoV-2 infection. This CDR3 region has 15 residues. V dropped 1 base and J dropped 7 bases, with 16 bases sitting between them. The germline gives CDR1 SEHNR, CDR2 FQNEAQ (reference sequence). In the library, individual cDNA molecules carried attached unique molecular identifiers. TCRdb recomputed calls from the 5' RACE reads with MiXCR, one row per CDR3 protein. Of about 110,000 distinct CDR3 sequences in the sample, 9% to 13% are singletons; the top ten hold roughly 2.9%. This TCR was recovered from an adult who was a healthcare worker with PCR-confirmed SARS-CoV-2 infection or an uninfected control (not recorded which). The specimen sequenced was whole blood. J is TRBJ1-1 and V is TRBV7-9; D gene uncertain. CDR3 sequence reads: CASSLERTSSGEAFF. CDR3 sequence (DNA): TGTGCCAGCAGCTTAGAGAGGACGTCCAGTGGTGAAGCTTTCTTT.